This is a list of T cell receptor beta chains from one sample in a study of blood T cell repertoires in COVID-19. Produced via immunoSEQ multiplex PCR; TCRdb's table is partial and in-frame only. The table lists over 250,000 clones, around 89% of them singletons, with 8.8% in the top ten. The specimen sequenced was PBMCs or T cells enriched from blood (not recorded which). These receptors originate from a man aged 35-49 years who had recovered from COVID-19. CDR3s include the opening cysteine and the closing phenylalanine or tryptophan. Fields, in order: V gene, D gene, clone size, J gene, CDR3 protein, CDR3 DNA. A D gene is named only where the DNA matches it firmly. Only part of the rows carry a size: once, few, many, or a class if the clone is expanded.

TRBV7-9,TRBD1,once,TRBJ2-1,CASSSRDRYNEQFF,TGTGCCAGCAGCTCCCGGGACAGATACAATGAGCAGTTCTTC
TRBV21-1,.,.,TRBJ2-4,CASSPRQGANFFGAKNIQYF,TGTGCCAGCAGCCCTCGCCAGGGGGCAAATTTCTTTGGGGCCAAAAACATTCAGTACTTC
TRBV11-2,.,.,TRBJ1-5,CASSPLQARQPQHF,TGTGCCAGCAGCCCCTTGCAGGCACGGCAGCCCCAGCATTTT
TRBV6-6,.,.,TRBJ2-2,CAGAGYTGELFF,TGTGCCGGCGCAGGGTACACCGGGGAGCTGTTTTTT
TRBV4-3,TRBD1,.,TRBJ2-7,CASSQGTGLTSYEQYF,TGCGCCAGCAGCCAAGGGACAGGGCTTACCTCCTACGAGCAGTACTTC
TRBV11-2,.,once,TRBJ1-2,CASSLDLGAPGYGYTF,TGTGCCAGCAGCTTAGATTTGGGGGCCCCCGGGTATGGCTACACCTTC
TRBV5-6,.,.,TRBJ2-7,CASNKGESFYEQYF,TGTGCCAGCAATAAAGGAGAATCCTTCTACGAGCAGTACTTC
TRBV6-6,TRBD1,.,TRBJ1-2,CASSTNGQVHYGYTF,TGTGCCAGCAGTACGAACGGACAGGTGCACTATGGCTACACCTTC
TRBV2,TRBD1,.,TRBJ2-7,CASSGGQGFHEQYF,TGTGCCAGCAGTGGGGGACAGGGGTTCCACGAGCAGTACTTC
TRBV7-6,TRBD2,.,TRBJ2-1,CASSLAQGLAGGNNEQFF,TGTGCCAGCAGCTTAGCGCAAGGACTAGCGGGGGGGAACAATGAGCAGTTCTTC
TRBV7-3,TRBD2,.,TRBJ2-2,CASSLGLAANTGELFF,TGTGCCAGCAGCCTGGGGCTAGCGGCGAACACCGGGGAGCTGTTTTTT
TRBV27,.,.,TRBJ2-7,CASSLFSGGTYEQYF,TGTGCCAGCAGTTTATTCAGCGGCGGTACCTACGAGCAGTACTTC
TRBV3-1/TRBV3-2,.,few,TRBJ1-2,CASSQVRNYGYTF,TGTGCCAGCAGCCAAGTTCGGAACTATGGCTACACCTTC
TRBV5-1,TRBD2,.,TRBJ2-1,CASSISGSSYNEQFF,TGCGCCAGCAGCATAAGCGGGAGCTCCTACAATGAGCAGTTCTTC
TRBV15,.,.,TRBJ1-1,CATSSSLRRSTEAFF,TGTGCCACCAGCTCCTCGCTCCGGCGGAGCACTGAAGCTTTCTTT
TRBV5-1,.,.,TRBJ2-2,CASSLVPGTTNTGELFF,TGCGCCAGCAGCTTGGTGCCCGGGACAACGAACACCGGGGAGCTGTTTTTT
TRBV5-6,.,.,TRBJ1-1,CASSLVSAGHMNTEAFF,TGTGCCAGCAGCTTGGTTTCGGCAGGGCATATGAACACTGAAGCTTTCTTT
TRBV11-3,TRBD1,.,TRBJ1-4,CASSLQGQGSEKLFF,TGTGCCAGCAGCTTACAGGGACAGGGTTCTGAAAAACTGTTTTTT
TRBV2,.,few,TRBJ2-3,CASRIQGTSTDTQYF,TGTGCCAGCAGAATACAGGGGACTAGCACAGATACGCAGTATTTT
TRBV5-6,TRBD2,once,TRBJ2-5,CASSLGLAGAPLSRETQYF,TGTGCCAGCAGCTTAGGACTAGCGGGGGCCCCCTTAAGTCGAGAGACCCAGTACTTC
TRBV6-1,TRBD1,once,TRBJ2-7,CASSEGGQGHEQYF,TGTGCCAGCAGTGAGGGGGGACAGGGTCACGAGCAGTACTTC
TRBV5-1,TRBD1,.,TRBJ2-7,CASSEWTGSSYEQYF,TGCGCCAGCAGCGAATGGACAGGAAGCTCCTACGAGCAGTACTTC
TRBV7-6,.,.,TRBJ2-7,CASSLAMGQSNEQYF,TGTGCCAGCAGCTTAGCGATGGGGCAGTCAAACGAGCAGTACTTC
TRBV5-4,.,.,TRBJ2-7,CASSLELAGSYEQYF,TGTGCCAGCAGCTTGGAACTAGCAGGCTCCTACGAGCAGTACTTC
TRBV7-3,.,.,TRBJ2-3,CASSLNWQGTDTQYF,TGTGCCAGCAGCTTAAACTGGCAGGGCACAGATACGCAGTATTTT
TRBV15,.,.,TRBJ2-1,CATSRDLGGRNEQFF,TGTGCCACCAGCAGAGATCTTGGGGGCCGCAATGAGCAGTTCTTC
TRBV9,TRBD2,.,TRBJ2-3,CASSPRRSGGYLDTQYF,TGTGCCAGCAGCCCTCGTAGGAGCGGGGGATACTTAGATACGCAGTATTTT
TRBV18,TRBD1,once,TRBJ1-2,CASSPPDGSFPGQGPNYGYTF,TGTGCCAGCTCACCACCCGATGGCTCGTTCCCGGGACAGGGCCCGAACTATGGCTACACCTTC
TRBV5-1,.,.,TRBJ1-3,CASSLGGGASGNTIYF,TGCGCCAGCAGCTTGGGAGGAGGAGCCTCTGGAAACACCATATATTTT
TRBV18,TRBD1,.,TRBJ2-7,CASSPTGVSYEQYF,TGTGCCAGCTCACCTACAGGGGTCTCCTACGAGCAGTACTTC
TRBV24-1,.,once,TRBJ1-5,CATSDRGSNQPQHF,TGTGCCACCAGTGATAGGGGTAGCAATCAGCCCCAGCATTTT
TRBV7-8,.,.,TRBJ1-3,CASSLTLRGGRRDTIYF,TGTGCCAGCAGCTTAACCCTACGCGGGGGGCGCAGGGACACCATATATTTT